This T cell receptor (beta chain) is drawn from a study of control samples from healthy donors and cancer patients. The CDR3 covers 16 residues. Germline CDR1 reads MGHRA; CDR2 reads YSYEKL. V was clipped by 4 bases and J by 4 bases, with 16 bases between them. Here immunoSEQ multiplex PCR was the method, and the copy in TCRdb shows in-frame clones only, minus some. This table holds 100,000 to 150,000 clones, around nine tenths found once. The J gene is TRBJ2-2, the V gene TRBV4-1; possible D gene TRBD2, 7 bases. What was sequenced was blood. The clonotype originates from a man between 18 and 35 years old in good health. As DNA, the CDR3 is TGCGCCAGCAGCCCACCGGCCGGGGGGCTCACCGGGGAGCTGTTTTTT. It codes for CASSPPAGGLTGELFF.